Shown below are 5 T cell receptor beta chains from a single sample sequenced in a study of blood T cell repertoires in COVID-19. The data were produced by immunoSEQ multiplex PCR, yet TCRdb's version contains in-frame clones alone and is incomplete. The data show approximately 140,000 clones, over 75% seen once. Sequencing input: PBMCs or T cells enriched from blood (not recorded which). The receptor source for this set is a woman in her twenties or thirties with acute COVID-19.

This chain joins TRBV12-5 and TRBJ2-5; a possible D gene is TRBD2 (6 bases). V lost 4 bases to trimming and J lost 2 bases, with 8 bases between them. Germline CDR1 is LGHNT and CDR2 is FRNRAP. The CDR3 runs to 13 residues. CDR3 coding DNA: TGTGCTAGTGGTTCCGGACTACAAGAGACCCAGTACTTC. Amino acid sequence: CASGSGLQETQYF.

This chain connects TRBV28 to TRBJ1-2; D possibly corresponds to TRBD1 (5 bases). Trimming pared 6 bases from V and 2 bases from J, leaving 13 bases between. This CDR3 has 14 amino acids. CDR1 and CDR2 (germline): MDHEN, SYDVKM. For the CDR3, the DNA is TGTGCCAGCAGCCCCGGACACGTAAACTATGGCTACACCTTC. Translated: CASSPGHVNYGYTF.

The chain couples TRBV6-2 or TRBV6-3 to TRBJ1-5; no reliable D call. Germline V gene lookup returns CDR1 MNHEY and CDR2 SVGEGT. Trimming took off 7 bases at V and 4 bases at J, with 8 bases between the two ends. The CDR3 is made up of 12 amino acids. The CDR3 loop is CASNPRNQPQHF. In DNA, the CDR3 is TGTGCCAGCAACCCGAGGAATCAGCCCCAGCATTTT.

The chain combines TRBV29-1 with TRBJ2-7, with 8 bases matching TRBD1. With V trimmed by 6 bases and J by 0 bases, 16 bases remained unmatched. Germline assignment: CDR1 SQVTM and CDR2 ANQGSEA. The CDR3 consists of 17 residues. The CDR3 protein is CSVQQITGGRSSYEQYF. CDR3 nucleotides: TGCAGCGTCCAACAAATCACAGGGGGTCGAAGCTCCTACGAGCAGTACTTC.

The chain employs TRBV3-1 (or the pseudogene TRBV3-2) and TRBJ1-1, with D unclear. Looked up from germline, CDR1 is LGHDT and CDR2 is YNNKEL (reference sequence). The V gene lost 1 base and the J gene lost 9 bases, with 9 bases spanning the gap. This CDR3 is built from 12 residues. CDR3 coding DNA: TGTGCCAGCAGCCAAGGGAGTTGGAAAGCTTTCTTT. Translated, it gives CASSQGSWKAFF.